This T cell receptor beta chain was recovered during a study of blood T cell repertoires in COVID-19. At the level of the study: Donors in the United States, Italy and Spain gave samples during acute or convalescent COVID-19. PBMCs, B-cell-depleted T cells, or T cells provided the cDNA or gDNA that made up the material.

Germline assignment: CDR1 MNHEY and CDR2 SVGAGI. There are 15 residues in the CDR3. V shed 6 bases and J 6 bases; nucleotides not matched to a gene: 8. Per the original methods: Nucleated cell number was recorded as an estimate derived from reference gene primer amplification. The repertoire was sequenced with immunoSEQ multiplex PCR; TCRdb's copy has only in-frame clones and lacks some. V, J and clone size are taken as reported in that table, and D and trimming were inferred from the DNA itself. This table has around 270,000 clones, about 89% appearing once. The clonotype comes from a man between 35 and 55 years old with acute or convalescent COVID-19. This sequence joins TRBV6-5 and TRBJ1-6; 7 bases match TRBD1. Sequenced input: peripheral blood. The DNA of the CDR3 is TGTGCCAGCAGAACATCCGGGACAGTTAATTCACCCCTCCACTTT. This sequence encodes CASRTSGTVNSPLHF.